The clone carrying this TCR beta chain was counted a few times. The antigen is undetermined. The data originate from a study of identical twins. Study-wide results and limits: Beta out-of-frame sequences showed weaker excess twin sharing. The study reached conclusions through statistical analysis that was cross-sectional, not following the same donors. In monozygotic twins, models underestimated the sharing of out-of-frame TCR alpha.

In every case, the donor was a healthy Caucasian. TCRdb recomputed calls from the 5' RACE reads with MiXCR, one row per CDR3 protein. The sample records around 240,000 distinct CDR3 sequences, roughly 7% being singletons. This CDR3 comprises 14 residues. V was pared by 5 bases and J by 4 bases, with 15 bases between. Germline V gene lookup returns CDR1 SEHNR and CDR2 FQNEAQ (reference sequence). These data also formed part of another study, on yellow fever vaccine responses in identical twins.

This clonotype was sampled from a young woman in good health. The sequencing sample was made of memory (CD45RO+) T cells sorted from blood. This chain uses TRBV7-9 with TRBJ2-7; the D is unclear. CDR3 nucleotide sequence: TGTGCCAGCAGCCCTGCCGGGCTGGGGTACGAGCAGTACTTC. It encodes CASSPAGLGYEQYF.